This is a list of T cell receptor beta chains from one sample in a study of T cells after somatic rescue of genetic block. The assay was immunoSEQ multiplex PCR, and TCRdb's table has in-frame clones only and misses some. The sample shows some 13,000 clones, over 60% of them seen only once. The material sequenced was peripheral blood mononuclear cells (PBMCs). The receptors stem from a boy aged 5-17 years. Each CDR3 is given with its conserved first and last residue. A D gene is named only where the DNA matches it firmly. The listing skips clone size in some rows; elsewhere it reads once, few, many or a size class.

abundance: once
j_gene: TRBJ1-5
v_gene: TRBV6-4
d_gene: NA
CDR3aa: CASLGRSNQPQHF
CDR3nt: TGTGCCAGCCTGGGGCGGAGCAATCAGCCCCAGCATTTT

abundance: NA
j_gene: TRBJ2-3
v_gene: TRBV27
d_gene: NA
CDR3aa: CASSSPLGQFGADTQYF
CDR3nt: TGTGCCAGCAGTTCCCCCCTCGGACAGTTTGGGGCAGATACGCAGTATTTT

abundance: NA
j_gene: TRBJ2-5
v_gene: TRBV5-1
d_gene: NA
CDR3aa: CASSLQHGQETQYF
CDR3nt: TGCGCCAGCAGCCTACAGCACGGCCAAGAGACCCAGTACTTC

abundance: NA
j_gene: TRBJ1-1
v_gene: TRBV6-5
d_gene: TRBD1
CDR3aa: CASSRGTGANTEAFF
CDR3nt: TGTGCCAGCAGTCGAGGGACAGGCGCGAACACTGAAGCTTTCTTT

abundance: NA
j_gene: TRBJ2-3
v_gene: TRBV6-1
d_gene: NA
CDR3aa: CASSVGGSTDTQYF
CDR3nt: TGTGCCAGCAGTGTTGGGGGCAGCACAGATACGCAGTATTTT

abundance: NA
j_gene: TRBJ1-2
v_gene: TRBV6-5
d_gene: TRBD1
CDR3aa: CASSPLRQGRYTF
CDR3nt: TGTGCCAGCAGTCCCCTGCGACAGGGTCGCTACACCTTC

abundance: few
j_gene: TRBJ2-7
v_gene: TRBV11-3
d_gene: TRBD1
CDR3aa: CASSFDRGSSYEQYF
CDR3nt: TGTGCCAGCAGCTTTGACAGGGGTTCCTCCTACGAGCAGTACTTC

abundance: medium-sized
j_gene: TRBJ1-6
v_gene: TRBV5-1
d_gene: NA
CDR3aa: CASSSGRDNSPLHF
CDR3nt: TGCGCCAGCAGCTCCGGACGGGATAATTCACCCCTCCACTTT

abundance: once
j_gene: TRBJ2-5
v_gene: TRBV18
d_gene: NA
CDR3aa: CASDSQAGFQETQYF
CDR3nt: TGTGCCAGCGATTCTCAAGCAGGGTTTCAGGAGACCCAGTACTTC

abundance: few
j_gene: TRBJ1-5
v_gene: TRBV7-9
d_gene: NA
CDR3aa: CASSGPGNQPQHF
CDR3nt: TGTGCCAGCAGCGGCCCAGGGAATCAGCCCCAGCATTTT

abundance: NA
j_gene: TRBJ2-1
v_gene: TRBV14
d_gene: NA
CDR3aa: CASSQDNWPEQFF
CDR3nt: TGTGCCAGCAGCCAAGATAACTGGCCTGAGCAGTTCTTC

abundance: NA
j_gene: TRBJ1-2
v_gene: TRBV6-9
d_gene: NA
CDR3aa: CASSYEGANYGYTF
CDR3nt: TGTGCCAGCAGTTACGAAGGGGCCAACTATGGCTACACCTTC

abundance: NA
j_gene: TRBJ1-6
v_gene: TRBV5-1
d_gene: NA
CDR3aa: CASSPDKYKNSPLHF
CDR3nt: TGCGCCAGCAGCCCAGACAAGTATAAGAATTCACCCCTCCACTTT

abundance: medium-sized
j_gene: TRBJ2-5
v_gene: TRBV5-6
d_gene: NA
CDR3aa: CASSFVETQYF
CDR3nt: TGTGCCAGCAGCTTCGTAGAGACCCAGTACTTC

abundance: NA
j_gene: TRBJ2-7
v_gene: TRBV4-1
d_gene: NA
CDR3aa: CASSQDSGAAYEQYF
CDR3nt: TGCGCCAGCAGCCAAGATTCAGGGGCCGCATACGAGCAGTACTTC

abundance: NA
j_gene: TRBJ2-7
v_gene: TRBV28
d_gene: TRBD1
CDR3aa: CASSFGSQGPTYEQYF
CDR3nt: TGTGCCAGCAGTTTTGGGTCACAGGGGCCCACCTACGAGCAGTACTTC

abundance: NA
j_gene: TRBJ1-1
v_gene: TRBV7-9
d_gene: TRBD1
CDR3aa: CASPDPGTGNTEAFF
CDR3nt: TGTGCCAGCCCTGACCCCGGGACAGGGAACACTGAAGCTTTCTTT